These 3 T cell receptor beta chains originate from one sample sequenced in a study of vaccination and CD4 T cells after COVID-19. As to time point: late sampling 161 to 241 days after vaccination in a few convalescent patients. Treatment indicated: approximately 10-day PBMC culture with coronavirus spike peptide pools or control peptides (ViraFEST assay). These TCRs are of unknown antigen specificity. Sequenced with the Oncomine TCR Beta short-read assay was DNA taken from cultured CD4+ T cells. TCRdb ran MiXCR on the PCR reads and lists one entry per CDR3 protein. Of some 21,000 distinct CDR3 sequences listed, roughly 50% are singletons. The sequencing here drew on CD4+ T cells from blood, cultured in vitro, taken about 7 months after SARS-CoV-2 vaccination. These receptors all stem from a human donor who had recovered from COVID-19.

This clonotype was seen a handful of times. CDR3 in DNA: TGTGCCAGCAGCTTAGTTCCGGGCGAGCAGTACTTC. Translating gives CASSLVPGEQYF. The rearrangement uses TRBV7-2 and TRBJ2-7, with unresolved D. V shed 1 base and J shed 6 bases, with 7 bases lying between them. CDR3 length: 12 amino acids. The germline gives CDR1 SGHTA, CDR2 FQGNSA. Complete variable domain (other parts from reference TRBV7-2 and TRBJ2-7): GAGVSQSPSNKVTEKGKDVELRCDPISGHTALYWYRQSLGQGLEFLIYFQGNSAPDKSGLPSDRFSAERTGGSVSTLTIQRTQQEDSAVYLCASSLVPGEQYFGPGTRLTVT.

The J gene is TRBJ1-2, the V gene TRBV19; no reliable D call. Trimming removed 5 bases from V and 3 bases from J, with 10 bases in between. The CDR3 is 13 residues long. Germline values: CDR1 LNHDA, CDR2 SQIVND (reference sequence). The CDR3 nucleotides read TGTGCCAGTAGTGTGAGGGCTTACTATGGCTACACCTTC. It codes for CASSVRAYYGYTF.

The chain employs TRBV7-9 and TRBJ2-7; D might be TRBD1 (5 bases). Trimming stripped 0 bases from V and 4 bases from J, with 7 bases between. Germline V gene sequence: CDR1 SEHNR, CDR2 FQNEAQ (reference sequence). The CDR3 consists of 13 residues. In nucleotides, the CDR3 is TGTGCCAGCAGCTTAGCAGGGGTGTACGAGCAGTACTTC. The encoded protein is CASSLAGVYEQYF.